This T cell receptor beta chain emerged from a study of shared clonotypes between healthy human individuals. Findings of the study overall: Generation of non-shared clonotypes was less probable than generation of clonotypes shared by all four donors.

Comments on this clone: The antigen remains unidentified.

The CDR3 sequence is 11 residues long. The germline V gene encodes CDR1 SEHNR and CDR2 FQNEAQ (reference sequence). V gave up 3 bases and J gave up 9 bases, with 8 bases separating them. For each subset, genomic DNA was distributed in equal portions over several immunoSEQ plates. Using immunoSEQ multiplex PCR, the repertoire was profiled, and TCRdb retains in-frame clones only, with some absent. The sample has under 850,000 clones, approximately 72% seen once; the top ten hold over 1.5%. This chain joins TRBV7-9 and TRBJ1-1; D not resolved. Input material: memory CD4+ T cells sorted from blood. Subset here: CD45RA-negative fraction. The sequence was collected from a woman aged 25 to 45 in good health. The DNA of the CDR3 is TGTGCCAGCAGCTTCCTCATTCAAGCTTTCTTT. Protein product: CASSFLIQAFF.